The text below deals with one T cell receptor beta chain. Sequencing was performed with immunoSEQ multiplex PCR; in TCRdb, only in-frame clones are kept and a portion is missing. The sample contains about 39,000 clones, about 94% of which appear only once. These data come from a study of lymphopenia after photon versus proton radiotherapy. The input for sequencing was peripheral blood, taken from a patient treated with photon-based radiotherapy. This clonotype was sampled from a man aged 55 to 70 with cholangiocarcinoma.

CDR3 protein: CASRKQGQVAYEQYF. The DNA for the CDR3 is TGCGCCAGCAGAAAACAGGGACAGGTAGCGTACGAGCAGTACTTC. This chain connects TRBV10-1 to TRBJ2-7, with 8 bases matching TRBD1. V gave up 6 bases and J gave up 4 bases; unmatched junction bases: 11. Germline V gene lookup returns CDR1 WNHNN and CDR2 SYGVQD (reference sequence). CDR3 size: 15 residues.